This TCR beta chain stems from a study of shared clonotypes between healthy human individuals. Sequencing was performed with immunoSEQ multiplex PCR; in TCRdb, only in-frame clones are kept and a portion is missing. The profile shows about 2.4 million clones, 93% of them singletons. The CDR3 is 14 residues long. V lost 2 bases, J lost 7 bases, and 15 bases lay in between. Germline values: CDR1 GTSNPN, CDR2 SVGIG (reference sequence). Sequenced input: naive CD4+ T cells from PBMCs. As to subset: CD45RA+ positively selected. The chain is built from TRBV30 and TRBJ1-5; D unclear. The receptor was derived from a man aged 18-30 years in good health. Some clones in this sample may be carry-over from other donors' samples. The CDR3 loop reads CAWSRYNVRQPQHF. The DNA for the CDR3 is TGTGCCTGGAGTCGGTACAACGTGCGACAGCCCCAGCATTTT.